Below, 25 T cell receptor beta chains from the same sample are listed, as sequenced in a study of OX40 agonist ivuxolimab in advanced cancers. The table came from immunoSEQ multiplex PCR; TCRdb's copy has only in-frame clones and leaves some out. The sample holds 96,000 or so clones; 70% to 85% are singletons and the top ten take 4.5% to 6%. This sample comprised CD4+ or CD8+ T cells sorted from blood, obtained in a trial of the OX40 agonist ivuxolimab. Receptor source: an adult with an advanced solid tumor such as melanoma, head and neck, liver or kidney cancer.

In this sample, this clone turned up a few times. V is TRBV30 and J is TRBJ1-2; D remains unclear. Trimming pared 0 bases from V and 3 bases from J, leaving 14 bases between. The length of the CDR3 is 15 residues. CDR1 is GTSNPN and CDR2 is SVGIG in the germline V gene (reference sequence). CDR3 sequence: CAWSVSSDYHYGYTF. In nucleotides, the CDR3 is TGTGCCTGGAGTGTATCCTCCGATTACCACTATGGCTACACCTTC.

The chain uses TRBV5-1 and TRBJ1-4; D is perhaps TRBD1 (5 bases). Germline CDR1 is SGHRS and CDR2 is YFSETQ. With 4 bases removed from V and 8 bases from J, the gap between germline ends came to 21 bases. The CDR3 runs to 16 residues. The CDR3 DNA reads TGCGCCAGCAGCCCCCCGTCAGGGACGAGGAGGGAAAAACTGTTTTTT. Its translation is CASSPPSGTRREKLFF.

The chain employs TRBV7-2 and TRBJ2-3; 9 bases align to TRBD2. Germline V CDR1 and CDR2: SGHTA, FQGNSA. CDR3 size: 14 residues. The V segment lost 5 bases and the J segment 4 bases; nucleotides outside the gene matches: 4. The CDR3 loop reads CASSVSGSPDTQYF. CDR3 in DNA: TGTGCCAGCAGCGTTAGCGGGAGCCCAGATACGCAGTATTTT. Full variable domain (missing parts from reference TRBV7-2 and TRBJ2-3): GAGVSQSPSNKVTEKGKDVELRCDPISGHTALYWYRQSLGQGLEFLIYFQGNSAPDKSGLPSDRFSAERTGGSVSTLTIQRTQQEDSAVYLCASSVSGSPDTQYFGPGTRLTVL.

The chain couples TRBV6-4 to TRBJ1-3; D is unclear. The germline CDR1 and CDR2 sequences are MRHNA and SNTAGT. Trimming removed 2 bases at V and 1 base at J, with 6 bases between. The CDR3 contains 14 residues. The CDR3 sequence: CASSDEGSGNTIYF. The CDR3 DNA reads TGTGCCAGCAGTGACGAAGGGTCTGGAAACACCATATATTTT.

This chain joins TRBV14 and TRBJ2-4; D remains ambiguous. CDR3 length: 14 amino acids. Germline lookup yields CDR1 SGHDN and CDR2 FVKESK. V was clipped by 1 base and J by 3 bases, with 7 bases between them. The CDR3 coding sequence is TGTGCCAGCAGCCAAGGGTGGGACAAAAACATTCAGTACTTC. It codes for CASSQGWDKNIQYF.

This chain uses TRBV11-2 with TRBJ2-1, with 13 bases fitting TRBD2. Unmatched junction bases numbered 4, after V lost 4 bases and J lost 4 bases. The CDR3 runs to 16 residues. The germline V gene has CDR1 SGHAT and CDR2 FQNNGV. CDR3 sequence reads: CASSYLGLAGYNEQFF. In DNA, the CDR3 is TGTGCCAGCAGCTACCTGGGACTAGCGGGGTACAATGAGCAGTTCTTC.

This chain connects TRBV7-8 to TRBJ1-6, with 7 bases fitting TRBD1. The CDR3 spans 16 residues. The V segment lost 5 bases and the J segment 8 bases; nucleotides outside the gene matches: 12. Germline V gene data show CDR1 as SGHVS and CDR2 as FQNEAQ. CDR3 amino acids: CASSANRGIVDSPLHF. CDR3 bases: TGTGCCAGCAGCGCAAACAGGGGAATCGTTGATTCACCCCTCCACTTT.

The V call is TRBV5-6, the J call TRBJ2-4; D is ambiguous. V lost 2 bases and J lost 7, with 10 bases in between. Germline assignment: CDR1 SGHDT and CDR2 YYEEEE. This CDR3 is built from 13 residues. The CDR3 sequence is CASSFRVENIQYF. The CDR3 bases are TGTGCCAGCAGCTTCCGGGTTGAGAACATTCAGTACTTC. Supplemented by reference TRBV5-6 and TRBJ2-4, the full variable domain reads DAGVTQSPTHLIKTRGQQVTLRCSPKSGHDTVSWYQQALGQGPQFIFQYYEEEERQRGNFPDRFSGHQFPNYSSELNVNALLLGDSALYLCASSFRVENIQYFGAGTRLSVL.

This chain connects TRBV9 to TRBJ2-1; 11 bases are a match to TRBD2. The CDR3 is made up of 15 amino acids. Trimming took 5 bases from V and 7 from J; bases not matched to a gene: 8. Germline V gene lookup returns CDR1 SGDLS and CDR2 YYNGEE. This chain's CDR3 is CASSAGTSGANEQFF. CDR3 nucleotide sequence: TGTGCCAGCAGTGCCGGGACTAGCGGTGCAAATGAGCAGTTCTTC.

J is TRBJ2-2 and V is TRBV12-5, with 9 bases matching TRBD2. Germline values: CDR1 LGHNT, CDR2 FRNRAP. The CDR3 sequence is 16 residues long. With V trimmed by 6 bases and J by 6 bases, 11 bases remained unmatched. DNA of the CDR3: TGTGCTAGTGGCTCCCATAGCGGGAGTTCCGCCGGGGAGCTGTTTTTT. The encoded protein is CASGSHSGSSAGELFF.

This chain links TRBV19 with TRBJ2-1; TRBD2 might be the D (6 bases). Germline V gene lookup returns CDR1 LNHDA and CDR2 SQIVND (reference sequence). The V end was cut by 3 bases, the J end by 3 bases, with 12 bases between. The CDR3 runs 15 residues. CDR3 sequence reads: CASSIGRGHYNEQFF. The CDR3 coding sequence is TGTGCCAGTAGTATTGGGCGGGGCCACTACAATGAGCAGTTCTTC.

The rearrangement links TRBV18 to TRBJ2-7; a possible D gene is TRBD1 (6 bases). This CDR3 has 12 amino acids. Deletions cut 6 bases from V and 4 bases from J, with 10 bases between. The germline gives CDR1 KGHSH, CDR2 LQKENI. The CDR3, as DNA: TGTGCCAGCTCCCCGACAGGATACGAGCAGTACTTC. Its translation is CASSPTGYEQYF. Full variable domain (missing parts from reference TRBV18 and TRBJ2-7): NAGVMQNPRHLVRRRGQEARLRCSPMKGHSHVYWYRQLPEEGLKFMVYLQKENIIDESGMPKERFSAEFPKEGPSILRIQQVVRGDSAAYFCASSPTGYEQYFGPGTRLTVT.

This rearrangement joins TRBV27 to TRBJ1-1, with D perhaps TRBD1 (5 bases). The CDR3 sequence is 13 residues long. The V and J ends lost 8 bases and 3 bases respectively, with 13 bases between them. In germline, CDR1 is MNHEY, CDR2 SMNVEV (reference sequence). The CDR3 sequence is CASGRQTYTEAFF. The CDR3 DNA reads as TGTGCCAGCGGACGACAGACTTACACTGAAGCTTTCTTT.

The chain is built from TRBV18 and TRBJ1-1; no firm D call. The germline CDR1 and CDR2 sequences are KGHSH and LQKENI. The CDR3 contains 14 residues. V was cut by 3 bases and J by 5 bases, with 13 bases left in between. CDR3 nucleotides: TGTGCCAGCTCACCGCCAGAGAGGAATACTGAAGCTTTCTTT. Its translation is CASSPPERNTEAFF.

The V and J genes are TRBV2 and TRBJ1-2; TRBD1 matches at 11 bases. With V trimmed by 6 bases and J by 7 bases, 13 bases remained unmatched. The CDR3 sequence is 16 residues long. Germline lookup yields CDR1 SNHLY and CDR2 FYNNEI. The DNA of the CDR3 is TGTGCCAGCAGGTCACCGGGACAGGGGGATTCTGGTGGCTACACCTTC. Translating it yields CASRSPGQGDSGGYTF.

V usage is TRBV7-3 and J usage is TRBJ2-1; unclear D gene. V lost 6 bases and J 3 bases, leaving 15 bases between the germline ends. The germline CDR1 and CDR2 sequences are SGHTA and FQGTGA. CDR3 length equals 15 residues. CDR3 DNA sequence: TGTGCCAGCAGGAGCTTGGACGGGCACTACAATGAGCAGTTCTTC. As protein: CASRSLDGHYNEQFF.

The chain joins TRBV9 to TRBJ2-3; D perhaps matches TRBD2 (6 bases). This CDR3 has 15 amino acids. Germline CDR1 is SGDLS and CDR2 is YYNGEE. V was pared by 0 bases and J by 4 bases, with 12 bases between. CDR3 region: CASSVVGGMPDTQYF. The CDR3 DNA reads TGTGCCAGCAGCGTAGTGGGGGGAATGCCAGATACGCAGTATTTT.

The chain has TRBV19 and TRBJ2-2; 8 bases fit TRBD1. The CDR3 runs to 16 residues. Germline V CDR1 and CDR2: LNHDA, SQIVND (reference sequence). The V gene end was trimmed by 6 bases and the J gene end by 1 base; junction bases not matched to a gene: 7. In DNA form, the CDR3 reads TGTGCCAGTAGGCATACCGGGACAGGGAACACCGGGGAGCTGTTTTTT. This translates into CASRHTGTGNTGELFF.

The CDR3 region has the DNA TGTGCCAGCAGCTTAGAGGGAAGGTATGGCTACACCTTC. Translation: CASSLEGRYGYTF. J is TRBJ1-2 and V is TRBV4-2; no firm D call. This CDR3 has 13 residues. CDR1 is LGHNA and CDR2 is YNFKEQ in the germline V gene. V lost 5 bases to trimming and J lost 5 bases, with 12 bases between them.

This sequence joins TRBV10-3 and TRBJ1-5; TRBD1 is a possible D gene (6 bases). The V gene's germline CDR1 is ENHRY and CDR2 SYGVKD. The CDR3 totals 13 residues. V lost 2 bases to trimming and J lost 9 bases, with 11 bases between them. The CDR3 DNA is TGTGCCATCAGTGAGGCGGACAGATGGCCCCAGCATTTT. Translated, it gives CAISEADRWPQHF.

The chain links TRBV6-5 to TRBJ2-3, with D maybe TRBD2 (6 bases). CDR3 length equals 16 residues. V was pared by 4 bases and J by 1 base, with 15 bases between. Germline V gene sequence: CDR1 MNHEY, CDR2 SVGAGI. CDR3 DNA sequence: TGTGCCAGCAGTTCCCCCAGACTAGAAGGCACAGATACGCAGTATTTT. Encoded protein: CASSSPRLEGTDTQYF.

V usage is TRBV27 and J usage is TRBJ2-7; TRBD2 matches 8 bases. Germline trimming cut 5 bases from V and 5 bases from J; bases unmatched to any gene: 5. There are 13 residues in the CDR3. Germline assignment: CDR1 MNHEY and CDR2 SMNVEV (reference sequence). The CDR3: CASSPSGSHEQYF. CDR3 DNA: TGTGCCAGCAGTCCCAGCGGGAGCCACGAGCAGTACTTC.

The chain links TRBV7-3 to TRBJ2-6; D uncertain. Trimming took 2 bases from V and 0 from J, leaving 2 bases between them. The CDR3 runs 14 residues. Germline CDR1 SGHTA, CDR2 FQGTGA. Here the CDR3 DNA reads TGTGCCAGCAGCTTAGACTCTGGGGCCAACGTCCTGACTTTC. Amino acid sequence: CASSLDSGANVLTF.

V usage is TRBV7-8 and J usage is TRBJ2-7; no definite D call. The ends were cut back, 5 bases at V and 6 bases at J, with 14 bases in the middle. This CDR3 is built from 13 residues. The V gene's germline CDR1 is SGHVS and CDR2 FQNEAQ. This CDR3 is CASSPPMSPEQYF. In DNA form, the CDR3 reads TGTGCCAGCAGCCCCCCTATGAGTCCCGAGCAGTACTTC.

The chain uses TRBV27 and TRBJ2-7; 8 bases line up with TRBD1. CDR1 is MNHEY and CDR2 is SMNVEV in the germline V gene (reference sequence). After removal of 3 bases from V and 0 bases from J, the junction contained 4 bases not matched to a gene. This CDR3 is built from 15 residues. CDR3 DNA sequence: TGTGCCAGCAGTTTGGGACAGGACAGCTCCTACGAGCAGTACTTC. Its translation: CASSLGQDSSYEQYF.